The subject of this entry is one T cell receptor (beta chain). The authors' processing: The authors estimated nucleated cell counts from reference gene primer amplification. Clones were sequenced by immunoSEQ multiplex PCR, and TCRdb holds only the in-frame ones, with some missing. D and trimming were read from the DNA, whereas the V and J calls and clone size are those reported in that table. The sample holds more than 90,000 clones, approximately 85% seen once. These data belong to a study of blood T cell repertoires in COVID-19. At the level of the study: The United States, Italy and Spain were the sources of the acute and convalescent COVID-19 samples. The cDNA or gDNA used as material had been derived from T cells, B-cell-depleted T cells, or PBMCs.

There are 16 residues in the CDR3. Trimming pared 0 bases from V and 5 bases from J, leaving 15 bases between. Germline loops: CDR1 LGHNA, CDR2 YSLEER. The V call is TRBV4-3, the J call TRBJ2-3; the D gene is possibly TRBD1 (5 bases). Material for sequencing was peripheral blood. The clonotype comes from a human donor in a cohort sampled during active COVID-19. CDR3 sequence (DNA): TGCGCCAGCAGCCAAGATTCTAGGGGTTTCGGAGATACGCAGTATTTT. It translates to CASSQDSRGFGDTQYF.